Reported below is one T cell receptor (beta chain). The antigen this receptor binds is unknown. Base qualities are missing; no much larger clone stands one base away. CDR1 DFQATT and CDR2 SNEGSKA are derived from the germline V gene (reference sequence). V is pared back by 3 bases and J by 1 base, with 14 bases lying between the germline termini. The CDR3 spans 15 residues, from the cysteine through the phenylalanine. Left in the record is the CDR3 DNA by itself, 45 bases read in frame from the first base. The data originate from a study of post-analysis software for immune sequencing data (dated by TCRdb to about 2015). About the investigation overall: Recorded disease courses included relapsing-remitting, secondary progressive and progressive-relapsing multiple sclerosis, with some patients lacking subtype annotation. The multiple sclerosis patient repertoires were compared with about a dozen previously published healthy control repertoires from donors aged about 6 to 26 years. A subset of samples was prepared in parallel using single-end sample barcoding, then pooled and co-amplified after Illumina adapter ligation.

TCR beta repertoires were profiled from peripheral blood of some 13 young patients with multiple sclerosis to demonstrate the VDJtools post-analysis software. The multiple sclerosis patients were children and adolescents ranging in age from roughly 6 to 15 years. Preparation of the library involved PCR. Sequencing was carried out with an Illumina HiSeq 2500. Unique molecular identifiers were incorporated into TCR beta cDNA libraries to reduce PCR and sequencing biases. Roughly 0.5 million cDNA molecules were obtained per 1 to 10 million input T cells, so each molecule approximated one T cell. The patient libraries were prepared and sequenced using the same protocol as the earlier healthy control dataset. Within a given batch, samples were prepared together, multiplexed and sequenced on the same HiSeq lane. From the authors' description of their analysis: MIGEC handled the raw barcoded reads, throwing out single-read molecular identifier groups before consensus assembly and CDR3 extraction. Clonotype tables were post-analysed with VDJtools, normalizing diversity by down-sampling all datasets to the smallest sample size. In repertoire overlap clustering, CDR3 amino acid sequences, but not nucleotide sequences, were matched to correct batch-related cross-sample contamination. The public reads were reanalyzed by TCRdb: fastp trimming at Q25, MiXCR alignment, in-frame beta chains only. Every CDR3 protein is listed once, alongside the most common genes and DNA of its rows. None of the V and J calls come from the authors' own analysis; TCRdb made them. The sample table contains 750,000 to 950,000 distinct CDR3 sequences; only one count was recorded for roughly 50% of them. Under 6% of the sample rests with the top ten.

What the authors observed across the whole study: The multiple sclerosis patient group was slightly younger than the control group. Significantly lower normalized Chao1 diversity was found in multiple sclerosis patients than in controls, suggesting substantial peripheral T-cell clonal expansion. Significantly higher frequencies in patients than in controls were found for about 5 TRBV segments, including TRBV5-6, TRBV5-1 and TRBV20-1. Strong co-clustering of samples prepared in the same batch was shown by direct clustering with F measure, prompting a batch-effect correction.

The rearranged segments are TRBV20-1 and TRBJ2-3; TRBD2 is perhaps the D gene, given 5 matching bases. The sequence was collected from a girl aged 10 to 17 with multiple sclerosis. The specimen sequenced was blood. The DNA reads as follows: TGCAGTGCTAGTCCAGTAGCGAGCGGCACAGATACGCAGTATTTT. It codes for CSASPVASGTDTQYF.